A single sample gave rise to the 18 T cell receptor beta chains below, sequenced in a study of graft-versus-host responses after intestinal transplantation. Which antigens these TCRs recognize remains unknown. The protocol was immunoSEQ multiplex PCR, while the TCRdb copy is restricted to in-frame clones and leaves out a portion. This table has around 110,000 clones, about nine tenths appearing once. The specimen was unstimulated CD4+ T cells sorted from spleen or lymph node cells, collected before transplant. These TCRs come from a human donor who was the organ donor for an intestinal transplant.

The chain links TRBV6-1 to TRBJ1-1; a weak D match, TRBD1 (5 bases). CDR1 and CDR2 (germline): MNHNS, SASEGT. V was shortened by 5 bases and J by 3 bases, with 16 bases between the two germline ends. The length of the CDR3 is 15 residues. The CDR3 DNA reads TGTGCCAGCAGTTCAGGGAGCACGGGCGACACTGAAGCTTTCTTT. It yields the protein CASSSGSTGDTEAFF.

The chain recombines TRBV5-1 with TRBJ2-5; D might be TRBD2 (5 bases). The CDR3 has 13 residues. Germline V gene data show CDR1 as SGHRS and CDR2 as YFSETQ. V was clipped by 4 bases and J by 2 bases, with 9 bases between them. This chain's CDR3 is CASSAGRQETQYF. CDR3 nucleotides: TGCGCCAGCAGCGCGGGCCGGCAAGAGACCCAGTACTTC.

J is TRBJ1-4 and V is TRBV6-6, with a tentative D call TRBD1 (5 bases). Germline V lookup: CDR1 MNHNY, CDR2 SVGAGI (reference sequence). V lost 11 bases and J lost 3, with 13 bases in between. The CDR3 is made up of 13 amino acids. Here the CDR3 reads CAGRRGANEKLFF. CDR3 in DNA: TGTGCCGGTAGGAGAGGGGCTAATGAAAAACTGTTTTTT.

V is TRBV5-4 and J is TRBJ1-1; D not resolved. Deletions cut 7 bases from V and 4 bases from J, with 14 bases between. This CDR3 has 13 amino acids. The germline CDR1 and CDR2 sequences are SGHNT and YYREEE (reference sequence). CDR3 nucleotides: TGTGCCAGCCAATTGGGCGGCGGCACTGAAGCTTTCTTT. The encoded protein is CASQLGGGTEAFF. Full variable domain (remainder filled in from reference TRBV5-4 and TRBJ1-1): ETGVTQSPTHLIKTRGQQVTLRCSSQSGHNTVSWYQQALGQGPQFIFQYYREEENGRGNFPPRFSGLQFPNYSSELNVNALELDDSALYLCASQLGGGTEAFFGQGTRLTVV.

The chain combines TRBV6-6 with TRBJ1-2; the D gene is possibly TRBD1 (5 bases). CDR1 and CDR2 from the germline V gene are MNHNY and SVGAGI (reference sequence). Trimming cost V 3 bases and J 0 bases, with 11 bases left between them. The CDR3 is 15 amino acids. CDR3 sequence reads: CASSYGDVSNYGYTF. The DNA of the CDR3 is TGTGCCAGCAGTTATGGGGACGTTTCTAACTATGGCTACACCTTC.

The CDR3 spells CASSELGVYTEAFF. DNA for the CDR3: TGTGCCAGCAGTGAATTGGGGGTATACACTGAAGCTTTCTTT. The chain carries TRBV6-1 and TRBJ1-1; maybe TRBD1 (5 bases). From germline, CDR1 is MNHNS and CDR2 SASEGT. This CDR3 contains 14 residues. Trimming took 2 bases from V and 3 from J, leaving 10 bases between them.

This clone was observed once. The sample has other DNA sequences that encode this CDR3 too. The chain employs TRBV20-1 and TRBJ2-3; perhaps TRBD1 as D (6 bases). Germline loops: CDR1 DFQATT, CDR2 SNEGSKA (reference sequence). The CDR3 is 11 amino acids. Trimming removed 6 bases from V and 6 bases from J, with 10 bases in between. In nucleotides, the CDR3 is TGCAGTGCCAGAAGGGGGGATACGCAGTATTTT. It codes for CSARRGDTQYF.

This clone occurred a few times. The genes are TRBV29-1 and TRBJ1-2; D perhaps matches TRBD1 (5 bases). CDR1 is SQVTM and CDR2 is ANQGSEA in the germline V gene. The CDR3 spans 12 residues. V gave up 7 bases and J gave up 6 bases, with 15 bases separating them. The CDR3 DNA sequence: TGCAGCGCCGCCGGGGCTCAGGATGGCTACACCTTC. Its translation: CSAAGAQDGYTF.

This chain joins TRBV6-6 and TRBJ1-2; 12 nucleotides line up with TRBD1. With V trimmed by 7 bases and J by 8 bases, 8 bases remained unmatched. This CDR3 is 14 amino acids long. In germline, CDR1 is MNHNY, CDR2 SVGAGI (reference sequence). The CDR3 nucleotides are TGTGCCAGCAAACTGGGACAGGGGGCTAGAGGCTACACCTTC. Protein product: CASKLGQGARGYTF.

The rearrangement joins TRBV2 to TRBJ2-7; 7 positions agree with TRBD1. Germline CDR1 reads SNHLY; CDR2 reads FYNNEI. V lost 2 bases, J lost 2 bases, and 9 bases stayed unmatched. The CDR3 is made up of 16 amino acids. CDR3 region: CASSENIGTVAYEQYF. The CDR3 region has the DNA TGTGCCAGCAGTGAAAACATTGGGACAGTCGCCTACGAGCAGTACTTC.

The V and J genes are TRBV6-1 and TRBJ1-1; the D is unclear. CDR3 length: 14 residues. Trimming removed 3 bases from V and 0 bases from J, with 8 bases in between. Germline V gene data show CDR1 as MNHNS and CDR2 as SASEGT. CDR3 DNA: TGTGCCAGCAGTGAGGCCAGCCTGAACACTGAAGCTTTCTTT. Amino acids: CASSEASLNTEAFF.

The chain links TRBV7-4 to TRBJ1-1, with a tentative D call TRBD1 (6 bases). Germline CDR1 SGHVT, CDR2 SQSDAQ. V was cut by 5 bases and J by 4 bases, with 11 bases left in between. CDR3 length equals 13 residues. The CDR3 region is CASSRGGGTEAFF. The CDR3 nucleotides are TGTGCCAGCAGCCGGGGGGGCGGCACTGAAGCTTTCTTT.

About this clone itself: In the same sample, other DNA sequences code for this CDR3. This CDR3 reads CASSPGQGGNEKLFF. For the CDR3, the DNA is TGTGCCAGCAGTCCCGGACAGGGGGGAAATGAAAAACTGTTTTTT. This chain joins TRBV6-5 and TRBJ1-4; TRBD1 matches 10 bases. The J segment lost 5 bases and the V segment lost 5 bases, leaving 5 bases of the junction unmatched. The CDR3 totals 15 residues. Germline lookup yields CDR1 MNHEY and CDR2 SVGAGI.

V gene TRBV12-5 combines with J gene TRBJ2-7, with D uncertain. V was pared by 4 bases and J by 3 bases, with 13 bases between. The CDR3 extends over 14 amino acids. The germline CDR1 and CDR2 sequences are LGHNT and FRNRAP. CDR3 sequence (DNA): TGTGCTAGTGGTTCGACCCCTATGAGCTACGAGCAGTACTTC. This translates into CASGSTPMSYEQYF.

V usage is TRBV30 and J usage is TRBJ2-1, with D maybe TRBD2 (5 bases). This CDR3 is 13 amino acids long. Germline-derived CDR1 and CDR2 are GTSNPN and SVGIG (reference sequence). V lost 3 bases and J 6 bases, leaving 12 bases between the germline ends. The CDR3 bases are TGTGCCTGGAGCAGCGGTCGTGGCAATGAGCAGTTCTTC. Encoded protein: CAWSSGRGNEQFF.

The chain couples TRBV7-9 to TRBJ2-1; TRBD2 agrees at 15 bases. The CDR3 runs 17 residues. V dropped 5 bases and J dropped 7; count of bases not matched to a gene: 9. Germline-derived CDR1 and CDR2 are SEHNR and FQNEAQ (reference sequence). CDR3 sequence (DNA): TGTGCCAGCAGCCAGGGACTAGCGGGAGGTCGGGGGAATGAGCAGTTCTTC. This gives the protein CASSQGLAGGRGNEQFF.

This clone was seen only a few times. This sequence joins TRBV10-3 and TRBJ2-7, with D uncertain. Looked up from germline, CDR1 is ENHRY and CDR2 is SYGVKD. The CDR3 loop spans 12 amino acids. The V end lost 8 bases, the J end lost 4 bases, and 12 bases lay between the germline ends. The chain's CDR3 is CAIGKLVYEQYF. CDR3 nucleotide sequence: TGTGCCATCGGGAAGCTAGTGTACGAGCAGTACTTC.

This sequence joins TRBV7-9 and TRBJ2-1, with D possibly being TRBD2 (6 bases). The CDR3 is 14 amino acids. Germline-derived CDR1 and CDR2 are SEHNR and FQNEAQ (reference sequence). V was cut by 2 bases and J by 7 bases, with 12 bases left in between. The CDR3 bases are TGTGCCAGCAGCTTAATAGCGGTTGGGAATGAGCAGTTCTTC. Its protein is CASSLIAVGNEQFF.